This T cell receptor beta chain was identified during a study of CD8 T cells in ankylosing spondylitis (dated by TCRdb to 2016 to 2017). Context from the whole study: The study profiled T cell receptor beta repertoires in healthy donors and ankylosing spondylitis patients to find disease-linked TCR variants. The whole study cohort included about a hundred healthy donors and about two dozen ankylosing spondylitis patients. Peripheral blood samples were taken, and synovial fluid was additionally collected from ankylosing spondylitis patients.

Overall study results and their limits: The disease-linked clones showed a CD8+ phenotype and occurred at relatively low frequencies in peripheral blood. The disease-linked clones were reported as significantly enriched in matched synovial fluid samples from ankylosing spondylitis patients. A TCR beta motif made up of 7 to 9 highly homologous amino acid variants appeared to be characteristic of blood from ankylosing spondylitis patients. Some motif variants were previously reported in synovial fluid and blood of reactive arthritis patients, suggesting common disease-initiation mechanisms.

This sample was sequenced with an Illumina HiSeq 2500. Quantitative 5'-RACE with molecular barcodes was used to prepare TCR beta libraries. In the original analysis: A new computational method based on a probabilistic model of VDJ rearrangement was used to identify disease-linked TCR variants. The public reads were reanalyzed by TCRdb: fastp trimming at Q25, MiXCR alignment, in-frame beta chains only. Under each unique CDR3 protein, matching rows form one entry showing the most common genes and DNA. The V and J calls here are based on TCRdb, not the publication. The sample records 750,000 to 850,000 distinct CDR3 sequences, over 9.5% of which are singletons. The ten largest clones take up roughly 0.51% of the sample. Concerning this clonotype: Its antigen remains unidentified. Per-base quality was not reported, and no clone a single base away is much larger than it.

The receptor was isolated from a male donor with ankylosing spondylitis. Material: blood, either unsorted or a sorted T cell fraction (not recorded which).

The CDR3: CSAKGDRDYEQYF. The bases read TGCAGTGCTAAGGGCGATCGGGACTACGAGCAGTACTTC. The chain links TRBV20-1 with TRBJ2-7, with a tentative D gene TRBD2 over 5 matching bases. Via the germline V gene (reference sequence), CDR1 is DFQATT and CDR2 SNEGSKA. Between the V and J ends, shortened by 4 bases and 3 bases respectively, the junction contains 13 bases. Reading from cysteine to phenylalanine, the CDR3 counts 13 amino acids. This entry keeps only the CDR3 DNA: 39 bases, framed from base 1.